The clone carrying this T cell receptor beta chain turned up a few times. Trimming pared 3 bases from V and 0 bases from J, leaving 10 bases between. The CDR3 is 15 amino acids. From germline, CDR1 is SGHNT and CDR2 YYREEE (reference sequence). This sample was included in a study of beta chain features in type 1 diabetes. Expressed TCRB transcripts were sequenced because the isolated RNA had all been reverse transcribed beforehand. Profiled with immunoSEQ multiplex PCR; TCRdb holds only in-frame clones, not every one. This table has hundreds of thousands of clones, around 13% appearing once. The sequencing sample was made of naive CD4+ T cells from blood. This chain connects TRBV5-4 to TRBJ2-1, with a tentative D call TRBD2 (6 bases). The TCR comes from a man in his late teens or twenties in good health. CDR3 protein: CASSWEANSYNEQFF. The DNA for the CDR3 is TGTGCCAGCAGCTGGGAGGCCAACTCCTACAATGAGCAGTTCTTC.